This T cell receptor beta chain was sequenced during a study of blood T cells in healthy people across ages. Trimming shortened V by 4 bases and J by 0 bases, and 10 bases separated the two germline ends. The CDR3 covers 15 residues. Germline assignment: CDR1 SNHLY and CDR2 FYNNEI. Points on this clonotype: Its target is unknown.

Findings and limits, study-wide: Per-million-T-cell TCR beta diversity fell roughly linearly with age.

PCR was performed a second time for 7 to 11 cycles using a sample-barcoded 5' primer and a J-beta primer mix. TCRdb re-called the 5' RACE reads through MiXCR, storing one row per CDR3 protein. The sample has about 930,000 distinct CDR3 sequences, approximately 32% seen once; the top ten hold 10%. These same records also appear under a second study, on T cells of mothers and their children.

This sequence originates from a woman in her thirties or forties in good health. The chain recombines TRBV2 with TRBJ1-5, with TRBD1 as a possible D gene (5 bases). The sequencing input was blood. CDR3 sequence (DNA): TGTGCCAGCAGTGTCGAGGGGATTAGCAATCAGCCCCAGCATTTT. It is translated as CASSVEGISNQPQHF.